These T cell receptor beta chains were read from a single sample in a study of blood T cell repertoires in COVID-19. Repertoires were generated with immunoSEQ multiplex PCR, while TCRdb's copy carries only in-frame clones and drops some. The table shows 270,000 or so clones, with more than 70% occurring only once. The sample consisted of PBMCs or T cells enriched from blood (not recorded which). These receptors were taken from a woman between 40 and 50 years old with acute COVID-19. CDR3s include the opening cysteine and the closing phenylalanine or tryptophan. D genes are given only for firm matches. Size tells how often a clone was seen (once, few, many) or the class of an expanded clone, and some rows leave it out.

d_call | clone_size | j_call | v_call | cdr3_nt | cdr3_aa
TRBD1 | NA | TRBJ1-1 | TRBV28 | TGTGCCAGCAGTTCAGGGGGGCGGAGCAACACTGAAGCTTTCTTT | CASSSGGRSNTEAFF
NA | NA | TRBJ1-1 | TRBV5-1 | TGCGCCAGCAGCCCCGTTACGGGTATGAACACTGAAGCTTTCTTT | CASSPVTGMNTEAFF
NA | once | TRBJ1-4 | TRBV7-9 | TGTGCCAGCAGCTTTAAATGGGCCGAAGTAGCAACTAATGAAAAACTGTTTTTT | CASSFKWAEVATNEKLFF
TRBD1 | NA | TRBJ2-1 | TRBV4-2 | TGTGCCAGCAGCCAAGAAATTAGGACAGGGGCGGTTTACAATGAGCAGTTCTTC | CASSQEIRTGAVYNEQFF
TRBD1 | NA | TRBJ1-5 | TRBV30 | TGTGCCTGGAGCGGAGGGGGCTACGCGGGCAATCAGCCCCAGCATTTT | CAWSGGGYAGNQPQHF
NA | NA | TRBJ1-4 | TRBV7-2 | TGTGCCAGCAGCTTATTAGGCCAGGGAAGTGAAAAACTGTTTTTT | CASSLLGQGSEKLFF
TRBD1 | NA | TRBJ2-3 | TRBV6-6 | TGTGCCAGCAGCAGACAGGGGGCCGGCACAGATACGCAGTATTTT | CASSRQGAGTDTQYF
TRBD2 | NA | TRBJ2-2 | TRBV10-2 | TGCGCCAGCGGGCTAGCGGGAGGGCCTGGCGGGGAGCTGTTTTTT | CASGLAGGPGGELFF
TRBD2 | NA | TRBJ2-1 | TRBV9 | TGTGCCAGCAGCGTGGTTGGACTAGCGGGAGCAAATGAGCAGTTCTTC | CASSVVGLAGANEQFF
NA | NA | TRBJ2-4 | TRBV28 | TGTGCCAGCAACGAGAATCCGGGTTTAGCCAAAAACATTCAGTACTTC | CASNENPGLAKNIQYF
TRBD2 | NA | TRBJ2-1 | TRBV2 | TGTGCCAGCAGGGCAAGACTAGCGGGAGGCTACAATGAGCAGTTCTTC | CASRARLAGGYNEQFF
NA | NA | TRBJ1-2 | TRBV28 | TGTGCCAGCAGCGGGAGGTACTATGGCTACACCTTC | CASSGRYYGYTF
NA | NA | TRBJ2-6 | TRBV18 | TGTGCCAGCGCGCCAGGGATGTGGGCCTCTGGGGCCAACGTCCTGACTTTC | CASAPGMWASGANVLTF
NA | NA | TRBJ2-1 | TRBV15 | TGTGCCACCAGCAGTAGAAGTGAGCATGAGCAGTTCTTC | CATSSRSEHEQFF
NA | NA | TRBJ1-1 | TRBV19 | TGTGCCAGTAGTACCGACAGGAAAGCTTTCTTT | CASSTDRKAFF
NA | NA | TRBJ2-3 | TRBV5-1 | TGCGCCAGCACGGTGTCCGGGACATACCAGGATACGCAGTATTTT | CASTVSGTYQDTQYF
NA | NA | TRBJ1-2 | TRBV28 | TGTGCCAGCAGTTTAGGGGCCGACTATGGCTACACCTTC | CASSLGADYGYTF
TRBD2 | NA | TRBJ2-3 | TRBV2 | TGTGCCAGCAGTGAAAGCGCGGGAGGGCCCGCAGATACGCAGTATTTT | CASSESAGGPADTQYF
NA | NA | TRBJ1-3 | TRBV4-1 | TGCGCCAGCAGCCGTCGAGGGACACCCTCGAGCTCTGGAAACACCATATATTTT | CASSRRGTPSSSGNTIYF
NA | NA | TRBJ2-2 | TRBV7-6 | TGTGCCAGCAGCTTAGCGCCAGGAAACACCGGGGAGCTGTTTTTT | CASSLAPGNTGELFF
NA | NA | TRBJ2-1 | TRBV28 | TGTGCCAGCAATCTAGCGCGATACTACAATGAGCAGTTCTTC | CASNLARYYNEQFF
NA | NA | TRBJ2-5 | TRBV11-2 | TGTGCCAGCAGCTTAAGGACAGAAGAGACCCAGTACTTC | CASSLRTEETQYF
NA | NA | TRBJ2-2 | TRBV7-7 | TGTGCTAGCAGCTTAGCGGCAGGGGCCGGGGAGCTGTTTTTT | CASSLAAGAGELFF
NA | NA | TRBJ2-2 | TRBV27 | TGTGCCAGCAGTTTAGAGGGAACAGGGCATGCCGGGGAGCTGTTTTTT | CASSLEGTGHAGELFF
NA | NA | TRBJ2-3 | TRBV4-2 | TGTGCCAGCAGCCAAGTCCCTAGCACAGATACGCAGTATTTT | CASSQVPSTDTQYF
TRBD2 | NA | TRBJ2-7 | TRBV11-2 | TGTGCCAGCACCCCTGGGGTCCTAGCGGGAGGTACTTTGAAGCAGTACTTC | CASTPGVLAGGTLKQYF
NA | once | TRBJ1-5 | TRBV19 | TGTGCCAGTAGTATGAGGGAGGGATTCGGGTATAGCAATCAGCCCCAGCATTTT | CASSMREGFGYSNQPQHF
NA | once | TRBJ2-5 | TRBV28 | TGTGCCAGCAGTCCCCGGGTCGACAGCCAAGAGACCCAGTACTTC | CASSPRVDSQETQYF
NA | NA | TRBJ1-1 | TRBV19 | TGTGCCACATTGCCAGGGGTGAACACTGAAGCTTTCTTT | CATLPGVNTEAFF
NA | NA | TRBJ1-1 | TRBV10-3 | TGTGCCATCAGTGAGGGACAGAGGCTGATGAACACTGAAGCTTTCTTT | CAISEGQRLMNTEAFF
TRBD2 | once | TRBJ2-7 | TRBV27 | TGTGCCAGCTCTCCGGATGGAGCGGGGATCTCCTACGAGCAGTACTTC | CASSPDGAGISYEQYF
NA | NA | TRBJ1-5 | TRBV28 | TGTGCCAGCAGGTCCCCCGGTCAGGGGCCCGGGCAGCCCCAGCATTTT | CASRSPGQGPGQPQHF
NA | NA | TRBJ1-5 | TRBV5-5 | TGTGCCAGCAGCTCACAGGGACGTAGCAATCAGCCCCAGCATTTT | CASSSQGRSNQPQHF
NA | few | TRBJ1-1 | TRBV10-3 | TGTGCCATCAGTGACCCAGGACGGGAGGCTACCACTGAAGCTTTCTTT | CAISDPGREATTEAFF
TRBD2 | NA | TRBJ2-3 | TRBV24-1 | TGTGCCACCAGTGACCCGCTAGCGGGAGGGTCAGATACGCAGTATTTT | CATSDPLAGGSDTQYF
TRBD1 | NA | TRBJ1-1 | TRBV28 | TGTGCCAGCAGCATACGACAGGGGCTGGGGAACACTGAAGCTTTCTTT | CASSIRQGLGNTEAFF
NA | NA | TRBJ2-3 | TRBV28 | TGTGCCAGCAGCCTCAGGGGTGCGACAGATACGCAGTATTTT | CASSLRGATDTQYF
TRBD2 | NA | TRBJ2-3 | TRBV7-6 | TGTGCCAGCAGCCCTGAAACCCTCCGACTTTCCAGCGGGAGGGCCGGGGATACGCAGTATTTT | CASSPETLRLSSGRAGDTQYF
TRBD1 | NA | TRBJ1-2 | TRBV5-4 | TGTGCCAGCAGCGCGCCGGGACAGTCTGGCTACACCTTC | CASSAPGQSGYTF
NA | NA | TRBJ2-3 | TRBV7-2 | TGTGCCAGCAGCTTAGTTGGCATAGATACGCAGTATTTT | CASSLVGIDTQYF
TRBD1 | NA | TRBJ1-6 | TRBV25-1 | TGTGCCAGCAGTGATCCTGGGACAGCAAGTAATTCACCCCTCCACTTT | CASSDPGTASNSPLHF
TRBD1 | NA | TRBJ2-5 | TRBV3-1/TRBV3-2 | TGTGCCAGCAGACAGGGGGCGATACAAGAGACCCAGTACTTC | CASRQGAIQETQYF
NA | few | TRBJ1-2 | TRBV10-3 | TGTGCCATCAGTGCCGGGACACATGGCTACACCTTC | CAISAGTHGYTF
NA | NA | TRBJ2-2 | TRBV29-1 | TGCAGCGTCCCCAGAGGTCGGGAGCTGTTTTTT | CSVPRGRELFF
NA | NA | TRBJ1-5 | TRBV24-1 | TGTGCCACCAGTGTCTCCGGGGTGGGTCTTAGCAATCAGCCCCAGCATTTT | CATSVSGVGLSNQPQHF
TRBD2 | few | TRBJ2-7 | TRBV5-4 | TGTGCCAGCAGCTTGGGTAGGGCTAGCGGTACTTCCACCTACGAGCAGTACTTC | CASSLGRASGTSTYEQYF
NA | NA | TRBJ1-1 | TRBV11-2 | TGTGCCAGCAGCCGGACGACAGTTAGATCCACTGAAGCTTTCTTT | CASSRTTVRSTEAFF
NA | NA | TRBJ2-2 | TRBV9 | TGTGCCAGCAGGGGAGAGGGAACCGGGGAGCTGTTTTTT | CASRGEGTGELFF
NA | NA | TRBJ2-1 | TRBV7-9 | TGTGCCAGCAGCTTAGCAGGGGCGGCTGAGCAGTTCTTC | CASSLAGAAEQFF
NA | NA | TRBJ1-4 | TRBV7-9 | TGTGCCAGCACCCAAGAGGGTCGTCGGGGGATCGAAAAACTGTTTTTT | CASTQEGRRGIEKLFF